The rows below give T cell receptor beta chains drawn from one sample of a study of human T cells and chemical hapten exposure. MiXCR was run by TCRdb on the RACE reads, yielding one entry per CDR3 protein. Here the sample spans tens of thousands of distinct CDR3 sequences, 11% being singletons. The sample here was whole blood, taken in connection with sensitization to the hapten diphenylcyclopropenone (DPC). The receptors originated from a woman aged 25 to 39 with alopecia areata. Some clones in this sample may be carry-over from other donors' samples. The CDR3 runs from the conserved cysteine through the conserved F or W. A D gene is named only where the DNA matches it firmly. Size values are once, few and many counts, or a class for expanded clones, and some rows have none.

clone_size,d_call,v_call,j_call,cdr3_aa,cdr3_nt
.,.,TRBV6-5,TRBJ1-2,CASSYSGDGYTF,TGTGCCAGCAGTTACTCAGGGGATGGCTACACCTTC
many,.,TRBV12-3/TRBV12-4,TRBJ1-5,CASSLGRVSNQPQHF,TGTGCCAGCAGTTTGGGCAGGGTAAGCAATCAGCCCCAGCATTTT
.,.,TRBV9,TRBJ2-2,CASSVVANTGELFF,TGTGCCAGCAGCGTAGTGGCGAACACCGGGGAGCTGTTTTTT
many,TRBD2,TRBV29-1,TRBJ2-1,CSVDPSGMYNEQFF,TGCAGCGTTGATCCTAGCGGGATGTACAATGAGCAGTTCTTC
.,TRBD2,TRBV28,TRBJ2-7,CASSLLSLSGGPSYEQYF,TGTGCCAGCAGTCTGCTGAGCCTAAGCGGGGGGCCCTCCTACGAGCAGTACTTC
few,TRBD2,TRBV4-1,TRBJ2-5,CASAGGSGETQYF,TGCGCCAGCGCGGGGGGGTCCGGAGAGACCCAGTACTTC
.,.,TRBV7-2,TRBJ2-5,CASSLVGRGTQYQETQYF,TGTGCCAGCAGCTTAGTTGGGAGGGGGACGCAGTACCAAGAGACCCAGTACTTC
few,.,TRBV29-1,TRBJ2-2,CSVARDTNTGELFF,TGCAGCGTTGCCAGGGACACAAACACCGGGGAGCTGTTTTTT
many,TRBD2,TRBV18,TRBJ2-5,CASSPPRTSGGGGTQYF,TGTGCCAGCTCACCACCGAGGACTAGCGGAGGAGGAGGGACCCAGTACTTC
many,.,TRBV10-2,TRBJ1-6,CASSETGGHSPLHF,TGCGCCAGCAGTGAAACGGGGGGTCATTCACCCCTCCACTTT
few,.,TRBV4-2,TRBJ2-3,CASSNSDTQYF,TGTGCCAGCAGCAATAGCGATACGCAGTATTTT
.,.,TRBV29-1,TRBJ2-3,CSVESGADTQYF,TGCAGCGTTGAGTCAGGCGCAGATACGCAGTATTTT
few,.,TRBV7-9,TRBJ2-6,CASSLGGSGANVLTF,TGTGCCAGCAGCTTAGGGGGCTCTGGGGCCAACGTCCTGACTTTC
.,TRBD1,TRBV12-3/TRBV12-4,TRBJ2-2,CASSLGTGSGGELFF,TGTGCCAGCAGTTTGGGGACAGGGTCAGGCGGGGAGCTGTTTTTT
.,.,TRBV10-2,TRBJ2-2,CASKGDLDAGELFF,TGCGCCAGCAAGGGGGACTTGGACGCCGGGGAGCTGTTTTTT
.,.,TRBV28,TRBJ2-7,CASSFPGLYEQYF,TGTGCCAGCAGTTTTCCGGGACTCTACGAGCAGTACTTC
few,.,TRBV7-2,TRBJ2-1,CASSQMPGNNEQFF,TGTGCCAGCAGCCAAATGCCGGGTAACAATGAGCAGTTCTTC
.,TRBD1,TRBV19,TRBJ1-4,CASRDTGQGHEKLFF,TGTGCCAGTAGAGACACAGGACAGGGCCATGAAAAACTGTTTTTT